The clone carrying this TCR beta chain occurred many times. The data originate from a study of T cells in Graves' hyperthyroidism and ophthalmopathy. Hyperthyroidism, newly diagnosed and lasting under 2 months, affected patients aged 18 to 65. RNA transcripts served as the template for amplifying TCR beta CDR3 regions. Primed by the HTBI set, a first-round RT-PCR was run on the TCR CDR3. TCRdb reprocessed the multiplex PCR reads with MiXCR, giving one entry per CDR3 protein. The table records 360,000 or so distinct CDR3 sequences, 19% of them present only once. The CDR3 is made up of 14 amino acids. Germline-derived CDR1 and CDR2 are SGHRS and YFSETQ. V shed 4 bases and J shed 4 bases, with 14 bases lying between them.

Input material: blood. The rearrangement joins TRBV5-1 to TRBJ1-2; TRBD1 is a possible D gene (6 bases). This receptor was taken from a woman aged 18-29 years with Graves' hyperthyroidism. This CDR3 is CASSPQGLGYGYTF. The CDR3 bases are TGCGCCAGCAGCCCTCAGGGGTTGGGCTATGGCTACACCTTC.